This T cell receptor (beta chain) derives from a study of neurological immune-mediated disorders (dated by TCRdb to the late 2010s). About the full investigation: Among the approximately 35 multiple sclerosis patients, approximately 30 had relapsing-remitting MS and 3 had secondary progressive MS. The study compared peripheral blood TCR-beta repertoires of HTLV-I-associated myelopathy (HAM/TSP) patients, multiple sclerosis patients and healthy controls using UMI-based sequencing. The 90 to 110 TCR-beta libraries included longitudinal samples, technical triplicates and paired sorted CD4+ and CD8+ T-cell subsets alongside PBMC samples. The cohort comprised roughly 69 subjects: 14 HAM/TSP patients, roughly 34 multiple sclerosis patients and around 20 healthy controls. The paper's findings and limits, for the study overall: The MS cluster was not associated with any clinical or MRI features, and the authors stated that larger cohorts are needed. The highest TCR clonal expansion was observed in HAM/TSP patients, whereas the lowest was observed in MS patients, even when compared with healthy controls. Expanded clones from different subjects shared no identical CDR3 amino acid sequences, which suggests that TCR-beta repertoires were private in all groups. In phylogenetic analysis, the repertoires of 18 of 34 MS patients grouped into a cluster of related CDR3 sequences, which suggests a possible signature at the repertoire level.

Ten or more counts support this clonotype. The antigen it binds to is not known. Within one base of it there is no much larger clone, and no base qualities were kept. Libraries from unsorted PBMCs were made from 2 million PBMCs kept in RNAlater at -80 degrees C until RNA extraction. The multiple sclerosis patients were enrolled in a US clinical protocol that used magnetic resonance imaging to evaluate disease progression. Peripheral blood underwent Ficoll-Hypaque density gradient centrifugation to isolate PBMCs, which were then cryopreserved in liquid nitrogen. To synthesize cDNA, template-switch 5'RACE was performed with a primer carrying a 10-nucleotide random unique molecular identifier so that each TCR transcript was tagged. Every sequencing run yielded over 180 million TCR-beta sequences covering 15-18 subjects. The RNeasy kit was used to extract total RNA. TCR-beta VDJ regions were amplified with primers for the TCR constant region and the 5'RACE anchor, using the KAPA Real-time Library Amplification kit. A first PCR added sample indexes and Illumina adaptors, and a second PCR then raised library yield. After purification with Ampure beads, the TCR product of roughly 650 bp was size-selected on a 2% E-gel SizeSelection system. Before pooling, libraries had their quality checked on a Bioanalyzer, their concentration measured with Qubit, and their quantity determined with the Kapa Library Quantification kit. Paired-end 2 x 150 bp sequencing of the libraries was performed on an Illumina HiSeq 2500. To increase sequence diversity, roughly 24-31% phiX was spiked into each library pool. On the authors' methods: The UMI-based MiGEC pipeline processed quality-filtered reads and removed over 90% of raw TCR sequences during error correction. VDJ genes were aligned to IMGT germline references, and clonotypes were defined by unique CDR3 amino acid sequence plus V-J genes. Clonal expansion, Shannon diversity, and CDR3 relatedness (CalcPairwiseDistances, ClusterSamples) were evaluated with VDJtools, and phylogenetic trees were built with CLCbio workbench. Clones with at least 8 unique UMIs were defined as expanded, with this threshold being based on coefficient-of-variation modelling across technical triplicates. TCRdb's own reprocessing of the public reads used fastp at Q25 and MiXCR and kept productive beta chains. Rows merge per CDR3 protein into single entries with the most common DNA and genes. These V and J calls are TCRdb output, not the study's own analysis. In all, the sample holds tens of thousands of distinct CDR3 sequences, and about 3.8% of those were seen once. 6% to 7% of the sample comes from the top ten.

The CDR3 runs 18 residues from the cysteine to the phenylalanine. Only CDR3 DNA is held: 54 bases, read in frame from base 1. V ends up 6 bases short and J 2 bases short, with an unmatched junction base count of 12. CDR1 and CDR2, looked up from the germline V gene, are SGHTA and FQGTGA. Sequences were obtained from PBMCs. This TCR came from a man aged 60 to 75 with multiple sclerosis. Recombination connected TRBV7-3 to TRBJ2-3; TRBD2 aligns with 12 central bases. The CDR3 region has the sequence CASSPTKRLAGVTDTQYF. The DNA sequence is given as TGTGCCAGCAGTCCCACTAAGAGACTAGCGGGGGTCACAGATACGCAGTATTTT.